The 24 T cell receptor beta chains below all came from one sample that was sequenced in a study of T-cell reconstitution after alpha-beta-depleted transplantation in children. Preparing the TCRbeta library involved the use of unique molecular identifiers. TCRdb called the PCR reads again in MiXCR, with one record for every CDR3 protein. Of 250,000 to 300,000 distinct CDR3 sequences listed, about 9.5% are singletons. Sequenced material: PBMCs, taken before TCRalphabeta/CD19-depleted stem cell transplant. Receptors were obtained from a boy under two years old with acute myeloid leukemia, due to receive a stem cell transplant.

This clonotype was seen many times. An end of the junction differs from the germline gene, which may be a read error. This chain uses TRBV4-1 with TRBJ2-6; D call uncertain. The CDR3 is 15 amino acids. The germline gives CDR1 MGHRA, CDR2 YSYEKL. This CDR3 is CASSEEYSGANVLTF. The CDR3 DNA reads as TGCGCCAGCAGCGAAGAGTACTCTGGGGCCAACGTCCTGACTTTC.

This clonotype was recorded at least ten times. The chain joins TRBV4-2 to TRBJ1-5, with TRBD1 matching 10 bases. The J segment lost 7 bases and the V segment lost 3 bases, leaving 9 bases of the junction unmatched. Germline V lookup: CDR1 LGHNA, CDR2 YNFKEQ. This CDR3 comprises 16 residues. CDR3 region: CASSQIPGQGGQPQHF. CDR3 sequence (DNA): TGTGCCAGCAGCCAGATTCCAGGACAGGGGGGCCAGCCCCAGCATTTT.

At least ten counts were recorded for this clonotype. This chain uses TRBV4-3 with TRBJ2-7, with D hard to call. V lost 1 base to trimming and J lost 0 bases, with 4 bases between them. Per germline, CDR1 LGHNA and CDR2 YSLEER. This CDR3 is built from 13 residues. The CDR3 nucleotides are TGCGCCAGCAGCCAAGGGATCTCCTACGAGCAGTACTTC. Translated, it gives CASSQGISYEQYF.

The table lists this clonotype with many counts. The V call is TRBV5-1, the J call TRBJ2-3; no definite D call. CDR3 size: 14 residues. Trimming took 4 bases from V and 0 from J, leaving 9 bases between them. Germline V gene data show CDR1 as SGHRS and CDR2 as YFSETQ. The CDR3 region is CASSPRPSTDTQYF. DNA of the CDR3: TGCGCCAGCAGCCCCCGACCAAGCACAGATACGCAGTATTTT.

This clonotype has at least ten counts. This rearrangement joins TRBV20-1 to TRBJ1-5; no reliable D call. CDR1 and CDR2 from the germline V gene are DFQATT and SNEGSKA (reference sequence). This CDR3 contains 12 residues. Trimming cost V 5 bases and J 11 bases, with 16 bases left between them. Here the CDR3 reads CSAAGLGRSQHF. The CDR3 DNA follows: TGCAGTGCTGCGGGCCTCGGAAGGTCCCAGCATTTT.

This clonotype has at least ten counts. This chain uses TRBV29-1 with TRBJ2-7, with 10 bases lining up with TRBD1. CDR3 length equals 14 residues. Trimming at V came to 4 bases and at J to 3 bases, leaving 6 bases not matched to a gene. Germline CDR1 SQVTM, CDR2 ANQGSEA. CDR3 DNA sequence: TGCAGCGTTGGAGTCCGGGACAGGGGCTACGAGCAGTACTTC. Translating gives CSVGVRDRGYEQYF.

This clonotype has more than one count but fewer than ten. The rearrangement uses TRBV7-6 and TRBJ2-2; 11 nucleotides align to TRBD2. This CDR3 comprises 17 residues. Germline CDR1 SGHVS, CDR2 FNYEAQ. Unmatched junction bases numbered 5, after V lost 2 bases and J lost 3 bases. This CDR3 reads CASSLSIAGGYTGELFF. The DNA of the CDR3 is TGTGCCAGCAGCTTATCTATAGCGGGAGGGTACACCGGGGAGCTGTTTTTT.

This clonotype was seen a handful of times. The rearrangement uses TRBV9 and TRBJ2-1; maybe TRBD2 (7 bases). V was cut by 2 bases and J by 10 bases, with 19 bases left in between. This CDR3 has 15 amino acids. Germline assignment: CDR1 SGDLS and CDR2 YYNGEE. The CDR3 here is CASSVWGGLSVEQFF. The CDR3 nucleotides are TGTGCCAGCAGCGTGTGGGGGGGCCTTTCCGTCGAGCAGTTCTTC.

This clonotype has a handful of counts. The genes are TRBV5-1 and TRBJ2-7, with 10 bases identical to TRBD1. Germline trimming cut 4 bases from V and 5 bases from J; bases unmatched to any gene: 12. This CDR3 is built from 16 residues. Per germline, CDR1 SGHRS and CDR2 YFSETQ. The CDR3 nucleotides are TGCGCCAGCAGCAGGGACCGGGGGACAGGGGCGGACGAGCAGTACTTC. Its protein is CASSRDRGTGADEQYF.

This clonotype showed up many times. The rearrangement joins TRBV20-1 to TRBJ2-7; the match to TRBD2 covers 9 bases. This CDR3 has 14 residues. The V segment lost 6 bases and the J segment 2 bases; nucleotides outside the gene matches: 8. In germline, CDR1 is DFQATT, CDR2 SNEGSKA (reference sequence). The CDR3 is CSAAQLAGPYEQYF. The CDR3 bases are TGCAGTGCCGCACAACTAGCGGGTCCCTACGAGCAGTACTTC.

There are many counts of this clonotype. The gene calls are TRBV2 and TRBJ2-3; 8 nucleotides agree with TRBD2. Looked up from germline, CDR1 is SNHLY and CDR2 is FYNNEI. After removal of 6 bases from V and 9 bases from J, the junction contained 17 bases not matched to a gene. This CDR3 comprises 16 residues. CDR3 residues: CASRPNAGGSRKTQYF. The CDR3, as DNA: TGTGCCAGCAGACCGAACGCGGGGGGCTCTCGGAAAACGCAGTATTTT. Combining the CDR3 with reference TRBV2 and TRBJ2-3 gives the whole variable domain EPEVTQTPSHQVTQMGQEVILRCVPISNHLYFYWYRQILGQKVEFLVSFYNNEISEKSEIFDDQFSVERPDGSNFTLKIRSTKLEDSAMYFCASRPNAGGSRKTQYFGPGTRLTVL.

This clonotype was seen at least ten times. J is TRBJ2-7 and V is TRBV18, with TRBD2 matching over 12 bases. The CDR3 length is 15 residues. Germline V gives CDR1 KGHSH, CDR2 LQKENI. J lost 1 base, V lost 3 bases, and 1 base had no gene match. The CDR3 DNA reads TGTGCCAGCTCACCCGGACTAGCGGGATCCTACGAGCAGTACTTC. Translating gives CASSPGLAGSYEQYF.

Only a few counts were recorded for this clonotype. The CDR3 sequence is CASALVAESDTQYF. The CDR3 nucleotides read TGTGCTAGTGCCCTGGTCGCCGAATCAGATACGCAGTATTTT. The V gene is TRBV12-5, the J gene TRBJ2-3; D gene ambiguous. Deletions cut 7 bases from V and 4 bases from J, with 15 bases between. The CDR3 spans 14 residues. CDR1 LGHNT and CDR2 FRNRAP come from the germline V gene.

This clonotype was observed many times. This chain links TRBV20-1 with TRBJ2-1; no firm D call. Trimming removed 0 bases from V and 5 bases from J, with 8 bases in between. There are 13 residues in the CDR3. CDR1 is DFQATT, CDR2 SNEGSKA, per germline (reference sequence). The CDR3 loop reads CSAREVWHNEQFF. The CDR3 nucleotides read TGCAGTGCTAGAGAGGTCTGGCACAATGAGCAGTTCTTC.

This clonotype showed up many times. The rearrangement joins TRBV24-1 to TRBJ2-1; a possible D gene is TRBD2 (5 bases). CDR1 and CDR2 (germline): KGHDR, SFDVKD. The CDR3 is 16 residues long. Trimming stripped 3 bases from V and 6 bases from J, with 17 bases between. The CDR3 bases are TGTGCCACCAGTGATCCCTTGGGGAGCCCCGGCAATGAGCAGTTCTTC. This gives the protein CATSDPLGSPGNEQFF.

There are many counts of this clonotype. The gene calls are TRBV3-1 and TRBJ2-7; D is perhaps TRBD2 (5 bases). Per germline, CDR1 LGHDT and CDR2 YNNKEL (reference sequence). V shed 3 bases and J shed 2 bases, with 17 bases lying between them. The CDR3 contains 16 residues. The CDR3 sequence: CASSQRPPGYPYEQYF. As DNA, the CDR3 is TGTGCCAGCAGCCAGCGCCCTCCGGGATACCCCTACGAGCAGTACTTC.

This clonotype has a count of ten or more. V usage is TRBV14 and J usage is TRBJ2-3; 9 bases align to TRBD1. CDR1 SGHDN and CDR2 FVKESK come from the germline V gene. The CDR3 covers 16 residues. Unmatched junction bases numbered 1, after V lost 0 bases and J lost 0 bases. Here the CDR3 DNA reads TGTGCCAGCAGCCAAGAGGGGACAGGGAGCACAGATACGCAGTATTTT. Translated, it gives CASSQEGTGSTDTQYF.

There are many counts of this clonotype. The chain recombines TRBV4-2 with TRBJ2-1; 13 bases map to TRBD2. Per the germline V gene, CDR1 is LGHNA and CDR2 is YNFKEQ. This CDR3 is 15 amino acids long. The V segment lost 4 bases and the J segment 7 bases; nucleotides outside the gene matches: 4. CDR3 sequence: CASSLWTSGGNEQFF. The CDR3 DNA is TGTGCCAGCAGCCTCTGGACTAGCGGGGGTAATGAGCAGTTCTTC.

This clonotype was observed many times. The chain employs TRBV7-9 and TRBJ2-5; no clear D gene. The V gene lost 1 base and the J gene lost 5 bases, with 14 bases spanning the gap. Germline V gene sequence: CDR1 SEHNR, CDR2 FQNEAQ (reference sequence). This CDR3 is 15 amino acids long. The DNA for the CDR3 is TGTGCCAGCAGCTTAGGGTCCTATCCTCTGGAGACCCAGTACTTC. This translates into CASSLGSYPLETQYF.

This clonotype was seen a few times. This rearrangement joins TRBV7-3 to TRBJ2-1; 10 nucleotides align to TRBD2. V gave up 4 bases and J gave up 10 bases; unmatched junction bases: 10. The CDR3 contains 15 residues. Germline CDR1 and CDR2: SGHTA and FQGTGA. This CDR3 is CASSSSGGGGKEQFF. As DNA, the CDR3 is TGTGCCAGCAGCTCTAGCGGGGGCGGGGGGAAGGAGCAGTTCTTC.

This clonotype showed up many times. The CDR3 region is CSARADGYEQYF. The CDR3 region has the DNA TGCAGTGCTAGAGCAGACGGCTACGAGCAGTACTTC. V gene TRBV20-1 combines with J gene TRBJ2-7; D remains unclear. CDR3 length: 12 residues. Looked up from germline, CDR1 is DFQATT and CDR2 is SNEGSKA (reference sequence). Between the trimmed V and J ends, which lost 1 base and 3 bases, there was a span of 7 bases.

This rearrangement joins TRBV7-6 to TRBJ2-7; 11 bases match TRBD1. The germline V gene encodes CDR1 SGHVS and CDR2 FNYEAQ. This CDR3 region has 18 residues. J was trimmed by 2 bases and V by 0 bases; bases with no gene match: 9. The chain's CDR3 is CASSLASSPGQGAYEQYF. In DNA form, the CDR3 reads TGTGCCAGCAGCTTAGCTTCAAGTCCGGGACAGGGGGCCTACGAGCAGTACTTC.

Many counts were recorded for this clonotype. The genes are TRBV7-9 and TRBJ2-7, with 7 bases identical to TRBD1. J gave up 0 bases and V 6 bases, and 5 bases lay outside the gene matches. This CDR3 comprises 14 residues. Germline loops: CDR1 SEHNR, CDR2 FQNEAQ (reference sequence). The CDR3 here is CASRSQGSSYEQYF. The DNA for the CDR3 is TGTGCCAGCAGATCACAGGGGTCCTCCTACGAGCAGTACTTC.

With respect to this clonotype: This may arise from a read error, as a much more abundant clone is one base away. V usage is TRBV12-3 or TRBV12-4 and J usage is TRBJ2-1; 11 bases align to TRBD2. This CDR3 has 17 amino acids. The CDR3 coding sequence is TGTGCCCGCAGCCCCCGAACTAGCGGGAGCTCCTACAATGAGCAGTTCTTC. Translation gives CARSPRTSGSSYNEQFF.